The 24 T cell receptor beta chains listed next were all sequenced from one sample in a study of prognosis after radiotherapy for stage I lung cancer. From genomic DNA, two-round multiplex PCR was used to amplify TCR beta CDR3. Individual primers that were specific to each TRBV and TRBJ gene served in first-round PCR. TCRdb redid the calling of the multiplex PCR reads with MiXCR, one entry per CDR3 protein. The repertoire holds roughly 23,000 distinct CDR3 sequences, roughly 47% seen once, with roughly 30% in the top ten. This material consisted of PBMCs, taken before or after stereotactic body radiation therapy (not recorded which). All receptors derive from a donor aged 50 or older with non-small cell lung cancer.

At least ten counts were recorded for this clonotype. CDR3 nucleotides: TGTGCCAGCACGTCTGGGGCCAACGTCCTGACTTTC. Its translation: CASTSGANVLTF. The chain uses TRBV7-2 and TRBJ2-6, with unresolved D. Trimming stripped 7 bases from V and 1 base from J, with 2 bases between. Germline V gene data show CDR1 as SGHTA and CDR2 as FQGNSA. The CDR3 is 12 residues long.

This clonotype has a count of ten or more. The CDR3 nucleotides read TGTGCCAGCACTTCACCGGGACAGGGGGTGAATGAGCAGTTCTTC. Translated, it gives CASTSPGQGVNEQFF. The rearrangement links TRBV3-1 to TRBJ2-1; 11 nucleotides line up with TRBD1. This CDR3 contains 15 residues. V shed 7 bases, J shed 7 bases, and the junction held 9 bases outside the gene matches. CDR1 and CDR2 from the germline V gene are LGHDT and YNNKEL (reference sequence).

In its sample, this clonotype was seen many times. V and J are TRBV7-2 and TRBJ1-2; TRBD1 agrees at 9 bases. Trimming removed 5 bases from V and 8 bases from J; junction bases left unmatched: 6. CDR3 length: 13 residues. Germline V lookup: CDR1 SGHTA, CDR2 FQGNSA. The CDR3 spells CASSRDRVGGYTF. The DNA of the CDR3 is TGTGCCAGCAGCCGGGACAGGGTGGGGGGCTACACCTTC.

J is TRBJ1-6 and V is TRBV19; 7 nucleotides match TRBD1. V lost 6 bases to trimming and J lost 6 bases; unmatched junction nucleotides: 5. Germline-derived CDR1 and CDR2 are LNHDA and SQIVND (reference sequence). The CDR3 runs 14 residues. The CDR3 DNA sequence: TGTGCCAGTAGCGGGGACAGAACTAATTCACCCCTCCACTTT. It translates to CASSGDRTNSPLHF.

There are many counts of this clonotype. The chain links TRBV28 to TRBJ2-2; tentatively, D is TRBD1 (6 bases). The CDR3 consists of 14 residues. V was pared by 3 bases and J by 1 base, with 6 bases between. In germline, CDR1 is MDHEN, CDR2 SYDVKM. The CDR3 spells CASSLGQNTGELFF. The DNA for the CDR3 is TGTGCCAGCAGTTTGGGACAGAACACCGGGGAGCTGTTTTTT.

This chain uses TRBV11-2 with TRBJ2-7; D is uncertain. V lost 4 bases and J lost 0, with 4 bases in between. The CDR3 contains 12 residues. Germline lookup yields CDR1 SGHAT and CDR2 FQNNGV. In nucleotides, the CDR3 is TGTGCCAGCAGCTCGAGCTCCTACGAGCAGTACTTC. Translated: CASSSSSYEQYF.

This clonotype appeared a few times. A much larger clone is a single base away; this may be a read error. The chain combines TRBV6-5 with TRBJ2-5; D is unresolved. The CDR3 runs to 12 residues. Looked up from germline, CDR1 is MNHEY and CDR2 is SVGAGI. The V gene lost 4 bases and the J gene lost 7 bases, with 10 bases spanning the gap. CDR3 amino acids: CASSSHSWTQYF. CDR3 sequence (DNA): TGTGCCAGCAGTTCCCACTCCTGGACCCAGTACTTC.

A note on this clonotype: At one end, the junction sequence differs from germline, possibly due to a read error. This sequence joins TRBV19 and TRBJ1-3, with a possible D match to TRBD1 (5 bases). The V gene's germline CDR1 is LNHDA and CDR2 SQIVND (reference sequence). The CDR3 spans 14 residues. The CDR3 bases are TGTGCCAGTAGTTCCCCGCCTTCCAGGGTGTGCGACCCCTTT. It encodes CASSSPPSRVCDPF.

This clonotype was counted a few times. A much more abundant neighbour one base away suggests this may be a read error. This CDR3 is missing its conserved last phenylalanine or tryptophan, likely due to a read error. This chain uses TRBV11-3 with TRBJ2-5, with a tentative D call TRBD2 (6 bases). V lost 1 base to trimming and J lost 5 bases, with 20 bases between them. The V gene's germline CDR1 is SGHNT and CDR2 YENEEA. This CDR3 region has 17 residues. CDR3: CASSLALSGYGSETQYS. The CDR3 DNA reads TGTGCCAGCAGCTTAGCCCTGAGCGGGTATGGGAGCGAGACCCAGTACTCC.

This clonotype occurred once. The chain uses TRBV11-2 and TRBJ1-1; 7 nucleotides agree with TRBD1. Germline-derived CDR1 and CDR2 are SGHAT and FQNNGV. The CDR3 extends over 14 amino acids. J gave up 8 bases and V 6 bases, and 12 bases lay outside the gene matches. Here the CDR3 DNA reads TGTGCCAGCAGGGTGACAGGGACCTTGGGGGAAGCTTTCTTT. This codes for CASRVTGTLGEAFF. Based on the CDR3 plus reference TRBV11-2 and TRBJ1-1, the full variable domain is EAGVAQSPRYKIIEKRQSVAFWCNPISGHATLYWYQQILGQGPKLLIQFQNNGVVDDSQLPKDRFSAERLKGVDSTLKIQPAKLEDSAVYLCASRVTGTLGEAFFGQGTRLTVV.

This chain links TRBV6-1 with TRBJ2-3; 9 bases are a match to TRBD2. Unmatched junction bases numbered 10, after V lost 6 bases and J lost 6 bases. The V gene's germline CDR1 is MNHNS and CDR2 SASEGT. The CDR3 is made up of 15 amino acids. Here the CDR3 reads CASRLSGSHKDTQYF. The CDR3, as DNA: TGTGCCAGCAGACTTAGCGGGAGCCACAAGGATACGCAGTATTTT.

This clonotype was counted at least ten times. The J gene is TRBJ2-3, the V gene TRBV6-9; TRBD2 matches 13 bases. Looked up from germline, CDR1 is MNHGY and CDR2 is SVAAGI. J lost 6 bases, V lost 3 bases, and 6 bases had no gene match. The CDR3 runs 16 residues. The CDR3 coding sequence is TGTGCCAGCAGTTACCTAACTAGCGGGAGGGCGGATACGCAGTATTTT. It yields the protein CASSYLTSGRADTQYF.

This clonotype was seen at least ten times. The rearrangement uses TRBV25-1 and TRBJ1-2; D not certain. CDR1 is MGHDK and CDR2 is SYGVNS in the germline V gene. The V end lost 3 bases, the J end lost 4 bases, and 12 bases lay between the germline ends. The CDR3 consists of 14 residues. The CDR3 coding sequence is TGTGCCAGCAGTGAGCGGTTTATTACCTATGGCTACACCTTC. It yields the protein CASSERFITYGYTF.

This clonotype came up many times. CDR3 sequence reads: CSATQGRTDSPLHF. The CDR3, as DNA: TGCAGTGCTACACAGGGTAGAACTGATTCACCCCTCCACTTT. V usage is TRBV20-1 and J usage is TRBJ1-6, with D maybe TRBD1 (6 bases). The CDR3 covers 14 residues. The V end lost 4 bases, the J end lost 8 bases, and 15 bases lay between the germline ends. Per germline, CDR1 DFQATT and CDR2 SNEGSKA (reference sequence).

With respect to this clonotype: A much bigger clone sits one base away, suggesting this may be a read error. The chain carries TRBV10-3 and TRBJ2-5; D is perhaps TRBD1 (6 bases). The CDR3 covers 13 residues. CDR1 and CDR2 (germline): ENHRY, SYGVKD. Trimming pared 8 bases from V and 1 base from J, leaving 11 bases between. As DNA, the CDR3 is TGTGCCATCGGGACATGGATCCAAGAGACCCAGTACTTC. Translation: CAIGTWIQETQYF.

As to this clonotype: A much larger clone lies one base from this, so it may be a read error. This chain's CDR3 is CANSEWASGSYEQFF. Written as DNA, the CDR3 is TGTGCCAACAGTGAATGGGCTAGCGGGAGTTATGAGCAGTTCTTC. This rearrangement joins TRBV6-2 or TRBV6-3 to TRBJ2-1, with 10 bases aligning to TRBD2. Germline V gene data show CDR1 as MNHEY and CDR2 as SVGEGT. CDR3 length: 15 amino acids.

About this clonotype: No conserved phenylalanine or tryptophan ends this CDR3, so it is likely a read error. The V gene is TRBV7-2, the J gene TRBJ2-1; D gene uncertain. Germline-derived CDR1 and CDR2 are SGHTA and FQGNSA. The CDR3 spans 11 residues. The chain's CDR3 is CASSPYNDQFS. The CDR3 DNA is TGTGCCAGCAGCCCCTACAATGATCAGTTCTCC.

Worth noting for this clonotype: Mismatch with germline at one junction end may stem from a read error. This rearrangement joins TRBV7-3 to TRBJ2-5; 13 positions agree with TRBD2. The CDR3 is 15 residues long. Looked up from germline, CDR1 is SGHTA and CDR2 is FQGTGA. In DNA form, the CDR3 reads TGTGCCAGCAGCTTAGGACTAGCGGGAGTAGAGACCCATTACTTC. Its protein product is CASSLGLAGVETHYF. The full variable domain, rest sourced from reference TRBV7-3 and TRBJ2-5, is GAGVSQTPSNKVTEKGKYVELRCDPISGHTALYWYRQSLGQGPEFLIYFQGTGAADDSGLPNDRFFAVRPEGSVSTLKIQRTERGDSAVYLCASSLGLAGVETHYFGPGTRLLVL.

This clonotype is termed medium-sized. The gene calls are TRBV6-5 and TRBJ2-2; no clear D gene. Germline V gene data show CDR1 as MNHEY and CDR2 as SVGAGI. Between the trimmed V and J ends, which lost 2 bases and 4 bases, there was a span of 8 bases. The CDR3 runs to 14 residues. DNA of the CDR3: TGTGCCAGCAGTTACCGAGACGGCACCGGGGAGCTGTTTTTT. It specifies CASSYRDGTGELFF.

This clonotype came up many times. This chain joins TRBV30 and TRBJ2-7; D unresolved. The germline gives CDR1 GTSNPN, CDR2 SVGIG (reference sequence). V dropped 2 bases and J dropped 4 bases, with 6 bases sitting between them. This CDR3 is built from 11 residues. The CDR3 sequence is CAWSSGYEQYF. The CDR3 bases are TGTGCCTGGAGTTCAGGATACGAGCAGTACTTC.

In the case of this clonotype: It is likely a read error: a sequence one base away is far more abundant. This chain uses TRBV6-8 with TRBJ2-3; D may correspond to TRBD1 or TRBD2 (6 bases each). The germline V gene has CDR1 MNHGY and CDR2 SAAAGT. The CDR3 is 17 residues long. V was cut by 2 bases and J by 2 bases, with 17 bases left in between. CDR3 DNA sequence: TGTGCCAGCAGTTACAGAGCTCGGGGGCGCCTCACAGATACGCAGTATTTT. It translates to CASSYRARGRLTDTQYF.

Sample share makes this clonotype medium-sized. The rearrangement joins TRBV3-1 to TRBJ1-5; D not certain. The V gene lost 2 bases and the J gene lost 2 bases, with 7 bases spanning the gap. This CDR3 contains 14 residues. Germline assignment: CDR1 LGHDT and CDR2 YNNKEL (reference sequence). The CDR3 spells CASSQKPGNQPQHF. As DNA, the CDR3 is TGTGCCAGCAGCCAAAAGCCGGGCAATCAGCCCCAGCATTTT. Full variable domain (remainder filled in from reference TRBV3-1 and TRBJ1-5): DTAVSQTPKYLVTQMGNDKSIKCEQNLGHDTMYWYKQDSKKFLKIMFSYNNKELIINETVPNRFSPKSPDKAHLNLHINSLELGDSAVYFCASSQKPGNQPQHFGDGTRLSIL.

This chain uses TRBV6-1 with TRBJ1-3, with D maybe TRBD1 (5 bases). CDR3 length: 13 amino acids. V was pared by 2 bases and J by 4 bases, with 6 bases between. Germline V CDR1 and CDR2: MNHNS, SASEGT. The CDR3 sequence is CASSEQGGNTIYF. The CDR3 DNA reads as TGTGCCAGCAGTGAACAGGGAGGAAACACCATATATTTT.

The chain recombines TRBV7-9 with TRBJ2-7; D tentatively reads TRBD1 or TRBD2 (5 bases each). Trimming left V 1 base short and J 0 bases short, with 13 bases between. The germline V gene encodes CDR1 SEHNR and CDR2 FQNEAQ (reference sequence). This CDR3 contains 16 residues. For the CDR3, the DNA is TGTGCCAGCAGCTTAGGGGGGAAAGTGGCCTCCTACGAGCAGTACTTC. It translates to CASSLGGKVASYEQYF.